This TCR beta chain is from a study of post-analysis software for immune sequencing data (dated by TCRdb to the mid-2010s). In the study overall: Disease courses on record covered relapsing-remitting, secondary progressive and progressive-relapsing multiple sclerosis, though some patients had no subtype annotation. The multiple sclerosis patient repertoires were compared with 11 previously published healthy control repertoires from donors aged about 6 to 26 years. A subset of samples was prepared in parallel using single-end sample barcoding, then pooled and co-amplified after Illumina adapter ligation.

What the study reported, not specific to this receptor: Four or five TRBV segments, including TRBV5-6, TRBV5-1 and TRBV20-1, were significantly more frequent in patients than controls. The control group was slightly older than the multiple sclerosis patient group. Direct clustering with F measure revealed strong co-clustering of samples prepared in the same batch, which led to a batch-effect correction. Normalized Chao1 diversity was significantly lower in multiple sclerosis patients than controls, suggesting substantial peripheral T-cell clonal expansion.

This clonotype was seen at least ten times. The antigen it recognizes is unknown. It has no much larger one-base neighbor in the sample; base qualities were not kept. Libraries came from PCR. TCRdb records Illumina HiSeq 2500 as the sequencer. Unique molecular identifiers were incorporated into TCR beta cDNA libraries to reduce PCR and sequencing biases. Per 1 to 10 million input T cells, approximately 500,000 cDNA molecules were obtained, such that each molecule approximated one T cell. The patient libraries were prepared and sequenced with the same protocol used for the earlier healthy control dataset. Samples belonging to the same batch were prepared together, multiplexed and sequenced on a shared HiSeq lane. Concerning the study's data processing: Raw barcoded reads were processed with MIGEC, and single-read molecular identifier groups were discarded before consensus assembly and CDR3 extraction. Clonotype tables were post-analysed with VDJtools, and diversity was normalized by down-sampling all datasets to the smallest sample size. To correct batch-related cross-sample contamination, repertoire overlap clustering matched CDR3 amino acid sequences but not nucleotide sequences. TCRdb's own reprocessing of the public reads used fastp at Q25 and MiXCR and kept productive beta chains. Each entry merges the rows of one CDR3 protein and shows their most common DNA and genes. The V and J calls, along with clone size, are taken from TCRdb and not from the paper's own processing. The sample contains hundreds of thousands of distinct CDR3 sequences, approximately 30% of them found a single time. The ten largest clonotypes hold approximately 0.55% of the sample.

To demonstrate the VDJtools post-analysis software, TCR beta repertoires were profiled from the peripheral blood of about 13 young patients with multiple sclerosis. The multiple sclerosis patients were children and adolescents ranging in age from about 6 to 16 years. Including cysteine and phenylalanine, the CDR3 has 15 amino acids. Kept here is only the CDR3 DNA, which spans 45 bases and is read in frame from base 1. The trim is 5 bases for V and 5 bases for J, with a gap of 18 bases between the germline ends. Sequences SGHTA (CDR1) and FQGNSA (CDR2) are obtained from the germline V gene. The rearrangement joined TRBV7-2 to TRBJ2-5, with a tentative D call of TRBD1 or TRBD2, each matching 6 bases. Material: blood. The TCR comes from a girl under 18 with multiple sclerosis. DNA sequence: TGTGCCAGCAGCCCTGGTAACGGGGGCAGGGAGACCCAGTACTTC. Translated, this gives CASSPGNGGRETQYF.